Listed below are T cell receptor beta chains from one sample, sequenced in a study of blood T cells in healthy people across ages. TCRdb reprocessed the 5' RACE reads with MiXCR, giving one entry per CDR3 protein. The data contain some 1,800,000 distinct CDR3 sequences, about two fifths of them seen just once; the ten biggest clones take up 23%. Sequenced: blood. These receptors were taken from a human donor in good health. The CDR3 runs from the conserved cysteine through the conserved F or W. D genes are given only for firm matches. Expanded clones get a size class; other rows say once, few or many, or leave the size out.

cdr3_length	d_call	clone_size	j_call	v_call	cdr3_nt	cdr3_aa
15	NA	few	TRBJ2-7	TRBV25-1	TGTGCCAGCAGTGAATGGCCCGGGGGCAACGACGAGCAGTACTTC	CASSEWPGGNDEQYF
13	TRBD1	few	TRBJ2-4	TRBV20-1	TGCAGTGCCGAACAGGGGTATACGAACATTCAGTACTTC	CSAEQGYTNIQYF
15	NA	NA	TRBJ1-2	TRBV19	TGTGCCACCCATCAACCTCAGTCGACTAACTATGGCTACATCTTC	CATHQPQSTNYGYIF
15	NA	few	TRBJ1-1	TRBV6-2/TRBV6-3	TGTGCCAGCAGTTACGGGGGTTTGGGGAGGACTGAAGCTTTCTTT	CASSYGGLGRTEAFF
15	NA	NA	TRBJ2-4	TRBV9	TGTGCCAGCGGCGGACCGGGACCCCAAAGGGGCATTCAGTACTTC	CASGGPGPQRGIQYF
14	NA	few	TRBJ2-1	TRBV10-3	TGTGCCATCAGTGAGTCGGGGTCTGGGTACGAGCAGTTCTTC	CAISESGSGYEQFF
16	NA	NA	TRBJ1-2	TRBV18	TGTGCCAGCTCACCGCAGTGGAGTGAGGATTACTATGGCTACACCTTC	CASSPQWSEDYYGYTF
12	NA	few	TRBJ2-3	TRBV2	TGTGCCAGCAGTGAACTGGTAGATACGCAGTATTTT	CASSELVDTQYF
12	TRBD1	few	TRBJ1-2	TRBV6-2/TRBV6-3	TGTGCCAGCAGTTGGACAGGTGCTGGCTACACCTTC	CASSWTGAGYTF
14	TRBD1	few	TRBJ2-7	TRBV6-6	TGTGCCAGCAGTGGACAGGGGTTACTCTACGAGCAGTACTTC	CASSGQGLLYEQYF
12	NA	few	TRBJ1-2	TRBV5-5	TGTGCCAGCTCCCTGACCCTAGAAGGCTACACCTTC	CASSLTLEGYTF
13	TRBD2	NA	TRBJ2-5	TRBV28	TGTGCCAGCTGGGGCGGGGGGATAGGGACCCAGTACTTC	CASWGGGIGTQYF
13	NA	NA	TRBJ2-1	TRBV11-2	TGTGCCAGCAGCTTTCGGCCAGCCGATGAGCAGTTCTTC	CASSFRPADEQFF
14	NA	NA	TRBJ2-7	TRBV3-1	TGTGCCAGCAGCCCCCATACAGGGTCCGGCGAGCAGTACTTC	CASSPHTGSGEQYF
16	TRBD2	few	TRBJ2-1	TRBV9	TGTGCCAGCAGCGTAGGGCCCGCGGGGGGGAAGAATGAGCAGTTCTTC	CASSVGPAGGKNEQFF
16	TRBD1	few	TRBJ2-5	TRBV6-5	TGTGCCAGCAGTTACTCCCAGGGGGCCGGGGGAGAGACCCAGTACTTC	CASSYSQGAGGETQYF
12	NA	few	TRBJ1-6	TRBV7-2	TGTGCCAGCAGCTTATTGCTCTCACCCCTCCACTTT	CASSLLLSPLHF
16	TRBD1	NA	TRBJ2-3	TRBV5-8	TGTGCCAGCAGCTACCCCGGGACAGAAAACACAGATACGCAGTATTTT	CASSYPGTENTDTQYF
15	NA	NA	TRBJ1-1	TRBV5-1	TGCGCCAGCAGCTTGGAATGGGGTATGAACACTGAAGCTTTCTTT	CASSLEWGMNTEAFF
13	TRBD1	NA	TRBJ2-2	TRBV29-1	TGCAGCGTTGGGACAGGTTCGGGAGGGGAGCTGTTTTTT	CSVGTGSGGELFF
16	TRBD1	NA	TRBJ1-2	TRBV20-1	TGCAGTGCTAGAGGAGGGACAGGGGGCGAAAACTATGGCTACACCTTC	CSARGGTGGENYGYTF
14	NA	NA	TRBJ2-7	TRBV4-3	TGCGCCAGCAGCCAACTTGGCAGGGCAGGCGAGCAGTACTTC	CASSQLGRAGEQYF
18	NA	NA	TRBJ2-4	TRBV21-1	TGTGCCAGCAGCGGTCGGGACAGGGATAGGGCAGCCATAAACATTCAGTACTTC	CASSGRDRDRAAINIQYF
17	NA	NA	TRBJ1-5	TRBV4-3	TGCGCCAGCAGCCAAGAACTTGGGACGGAGAGCAATCAGCCCCAGCATTTT	CASSQELGTESNQPQHF
13	NA	NA	TRBJ1-1	TRBV29-1	TGCAGCGTTGAAGACGATGTTTACACTGAAGCTTTCTTT	CSVEDDVYTEAFF
15	TRBD2	few	TRBJ2-3	TRBV4-3	TGCGCCAGCAGCCCCCTTAGCGGGGGTTCAGATACGCAGTATTTT	CASSPLSGGSDTQYF
14	NA	few	TRBJ2-1	TRBV6-6	TGTGCCAGCAGTTACTCCCTTAGAGACAATGAGCAGTTCTTC	CASSYSLRDNEQFF
10	NA	NA	TRBJ2-1	TRBV7-9	TGTGCCAGCAGCTTTCAGGAGCAGTTCTTC	CASSFQEQFF
14	TRBD1	NA	TRBJ1-1	TRBV20-1	TGCAGTGCTAAGGACAGGACGATAAACACTGAAGCTTTCTTT	CSAKDRTINTEAFF
15	NA	NA	TRBJ1-1	TRBV6-2/TRBV6-3	TGTGCCAGCAGTGAGTTGATGTCCGGGAACACTGAAGCTTTCTTT	CASSELMSGNTEAFF
14	NA	NA	TRBJ2-1	TRBV9	TGTGCCAGCAGCGTAGCGTTAAAGGGGGATGAGCAGTTCTTC	CASSVALKGDEQFF
14	NA	once	TRBJ2-7	TRBV25-1	TGTGCCAGCAGTGAATCAGAGGGAACCTACGAGCAGTACTTC	CASSESEGTYEQYF
14	NA	NA	TRBJ1-5	TRBV20-1	TGCAGTGCTAGAGAAGGTCCGGGCGGGGGGCCCCAGCATTTT	CSAREGPGGGPQHF
13	NA	once	TRBJ1-2	TRBV7-3	TGTGCCAGCAGCCCGGACCGACGATCTGGCCACACCTTC	CASSPDRRSGHTF
15	NA	NA	TRBJ2-5	TRBV4-2	TGTGCCAGCAGCCAAGAAAATGGACAGCCAGAGACCCAGTACTTC	CASSQENGQPETQYF
12	NA	NA	TRBJ1-2	TRBV6-5	TGTGCCAGCAGGGCGGGGCTCAACGGCTACACCTTC	CASRAGLNGYTF
14	TRBD2	NA	TRBJ2-7	TRBV20-1	TGCAGTGCTAGAGCGGGACTAATCCCCTACGAGCAGTACTTC	CSARAGLIPYEQYF
16	NA	NA	TRBJ2-7	TRBV6-5	TGTGCCAGCAGTTACGGGAGGACTCGAAGCTCCTACGAGCAGTACTTC	CASSYGRTRSSYEQYF
17	TRBD2	NA	TRBJ2-7	TRBV4-2	TGTGCCAGCAGCCAGATACTGGGACTAGCGGCCTACAATGAGCAGTACTTC	CASSQILGLAAYNEQYF
13	NA	few	TRBJ1-1	TRBV12-5	TGTGCTAGTGCTTTGGTACCAGGGGCTGAAGCTTTCTTT	CASALVPGAEAFF
14	NA	NA	TRBJ1-2	TRBV27	TGTGCCAGCAGTTTCTCCCCAGCGGGATATGGCTACACCTTC	CASSFSPAGYGYTF
15	TRBD1	NA	TRBJ2-7	TRBV20-1	TGCAGTGCTAGACCCTTGCCCGGGACAGCCTACGAGCAGTACTTC	CSARPLPGTAYEQYF
17	NA	NA	TRBJ2-3	TRBV24-1	TGTGCCACCAGTGACCCGAGGACTCGGTGGGACACAGATACGCAGTATTTT	CATSDPRTRWDTDTQYF
14	TRBD1	NA	TRBJ1-3	TRBV9	TGTGCCAGCAGTGGACAGGGCTCTGGAAACACCATATATTTT	CASSGQGSGNTIYF
15	TRBD1	NA	TRBJ2-3	TRBV5-6	TGTGCCAGCAGCTCCCGGGACAGGGGGATGTATACGCAGTATTTT	CASSSRDRGMYTQYF
11	NA	NA	TRBJ1-2	TRBV12-3/TRBV12-4	TGTGCCAGCAGCCAATCAGAAGGAAGCACCTTC	CASSQSEGSTF
15	NA	NA	TRBJ2-5	TRBV5-1	TGCGCCAGCAGCTACACACAGGGAACTCGGGAGACCCAGTACTTC	CASSYTQGTRETQYF
13	NA	few	TRBJ1-5	TRBV12-3/TRBV12-4	TGTGCCAGCAGTTTTGGCATTAATCAGCCCCAGCATTTT	CASSFGINQPQHF
13	NA	NA	TRBJ2-5	TRBV10-3	TGTGCCGTCAGACTAAACCCTCAAGAGACCCAGTACTTC	CAVRLNPQETQYF
13	NA	NA	TRBJ2-7	TRBV5-1	TGCGCCAGCAGCGCGACTTCCCCCTACGAGCAGTACTTC	CASSATSPYEQYF
15	TRBD2	NA	TRBJ2-5	TRBV28	TGTGCCAGCAGTTTATGGGGCGGGGGGCCAGAGACCCAGTACTTC	CASSLWGGGPETQYF
14	TRBD1	many	TRBJ1-2	TRBV19	TGTGCCAGTACCGTCGGACAGGGTAACTATGGCTACACCTTC	CASTVGQGNYGYTF
13	NA	few	TRBJ1-1	TRBV5-1	TGCGCCAGCAGCTGGGACCCCGAGCGAAGAGCTTTCTTT	CASSWDPERRAFF
14	NA	few	TRBJ1-2	TRBV10-3	TGTGCCATCAGTGATTTCAGCACTAACTATGGCTACACCTTC	CAISDFSTNYGYTF
14	TRBD1	few	TRBJ1-2	TRBV20-1	TGCAGTGCTAGAGACCGGGACAGGGGTTATGGCTACACCTTC	CSARDRDRGYGYTF
12	NA	NA	TRBJ2-1	TRBV7-2	TGTGCCAGCAGCTTACCCCCGCGGGGTAAGTTCTTC	CASSLPPRGKFF
18	NA	NA	TRBJ2-5	TRBV21-1	TGTGCCAGCAGCAAAGTTTCGCGGGGGGGCCCTACCCAAGAGACCCGGTACTTC	CASSKVSRGGPTQETRYF
14	TRBD2	NA	TRBJ2-5	TRBV6-5	TGTGCCAGCAGTTCCGGACTAGACCAAGAGACCCAGTACTTC	CASSSGLDQETQYF
15	TRBD2	NA	TRBJ2-2	TRBV20-1	TGCAGTGCTCGGGGAGCGGGGGCGAACACCGGGGAGCTGTTTTTT	CSARGAGANTGELFF